A selection of T cell receptor beta chains follows, all from one sample in a study of early T cells in non-severe SARS-CoV-2 infection. TCRdb re-analysed the 5' RACE reads in MiXCR, keeping a single row per CDR3 protein. Among more than 50,000 distinct CDR3 sequences listed, 9.5% to 15% were seen once. Source: whole blood, taken at baseline. Source of these receptors: an adult who was a healthcare worker with PCR-confirmed SARS-CoV-2 infection or an uninfected control (not recorded which). CDR3s include the opening cysteine and the closing phenylalanine or tryptophan. The D gene is left open where the match is weak. Clone size is given for some rows only: seen once, a few or many times, or a class if the clone is expanded.

J: TRBJ2-4
D: TRBD2
V: TRBV4-3
size: NA
length: 18
CDR3: CASSQGEGVGLAENIQYF
DNA: TGCGCCAGCAGCCAAGGGGAGGGTGTCGGACTAGCGGAAAACATTCAGTACTTC

J: TRBJ2-1
D: TRBD2
V: TRBV28
size: NA
length: 20
CDR3: CASSPGLAGVLSSSYNEQFF
DNA: TGTGCCAGCAGTCCTGGACTAGCGGGAGTTTTGTCTAGTTCCTACAATGAGCAGTTCTTC

J: TRBJ2-7
D: NA
V: TRBV27
size: NA
length: 15
CDR3: CASRRQVGGSYEQYF
DNA: TGTGCCAGCAGGCGACAGGTCGGGGGCTCCTACGAGCAGTACTTC

J: TRBJ2-1
D: NA
V: TRBV20-1
size: few
length: 16
CDR3: CSAPKGAPSSYNEQFF
DNA: TGCAGTGCCCCGAAGGGAGCGCCCAGCTCCTACAATGAGCAGTTCTTC

J: TRBJ2-3
D: NA
V: TRBV4-3
size: many
length: 12
CDR3: CASGEWGDTQYF
DNA: TGCGCCAGCGGCGAGTGGGGCGATACGCAGTATTTT

J: TRBJ2-3
D: NA
V: TRBV11-2
size: few
length: 15
CDR3: CASSSKTSLADTQYF
DNA: TGTGCCAGCAGCTCCAAGACTAGTTTGGCAGATACGCAGTATTTT

J: TRBJ2-3
D: NA
V: TRBV12-3/TRBV12-4
size: few
length: 15
CDR3: CASSPGDTSTDTQYF
DNA: TGTGCCAGCAGTCCAGGGGATACGAGCACAGATACGCAGTATTTT

J: TRBJ2-4
D: TRBD2
V: TRBV7-9
size: many
length: 17
CDR3: CASSLFGQRGTKNIQYF
DNA: TGTGCCAGCAGCTTATTCGGCCAGCGGGGAACCAAAAACATTCAGTACTTC

J: TRBJ2-3
D: NA
V: TRBV28
size: few
length: 12
CDR3: CASRAATDTQYF
DNA: TGTGCCAGCAGGGCTGCCACAGATACGCAGTATTTT

J: TRBJ2-3
D: TRBD1
V: TRBV11-2
size: NA
length: 16
CDR3: CASSLPRDRTTDTQYF
DNA: TGTGCCAGCAGCTTACCACGGGACAGGACGACAGATACGCAGTATTTT

J: TRBJ2-3
D: TRBD2
V: TRBV7-2
size: NA
length: 14
CDR3: CASSLVSGGDTQYF
DNA: TGTGCCAGCAGCTTAGTTAGCGGGGGAGATACGCAGTATTTT

J: TRBJ2-7
D: TRBD2
V: TRBV6-6
size: NA
length: 15
CDR3: CASSYATSGSYEQYF
DNA: TGTGCCAGCAGTTACGCGACTAGCGGGTCCTACGAGCAGTACTTC

J: TRBJ1-1
D: TRBD1
V: TRBV6-2/TRBV6-3
size: NA
length: 16
CDR3: CASSYSTFRDRASAFF
DNA: TGTGCCAGCAGTTACTCAACTTTCCGGGACAGGGCCTCTGCTTTCTTT

J: TRBJ1-1
D: TRBD1
V: TRBV29-1
size: many
length: 10
CDR3: CSARGQGAFF
DNA: TGCAGCGCAAGGGGGCAGGGAGCTTTCTTT

J: TRBJ2-3
D: NA
V: TRBV12-5
size: many
length: 18
CDR3: CASGLTSDGDLSTDTQYF
DNA: TGTGCTAGTGGTTTGACCTCGGACGGGGACCTAAGCACAGATACGCAGTATTTT

J: TRBJ1-1
D: NA
V: TRBV6-6
size: many
length: 12
CDR3: CASSYIATEAFF
DNA: TGTGCCAGCAGTTACATAGCTACTGAAGCTTTCTTT

J: TRBJ1-2
D: NA
V: TRBV18
size: NA
length: 14
CDR3: CASSPREHNYGYTF
DNA: TGTGCCAGCTCACCACGGGAACATAACTATGGCTACACCTTC

J: TRBJ2-1
D: NA
V: TRBV12-3/TRBV12-4
size: many
length: 12
CDR3: CASSSQAAIQFF
DNA: TGTGCCAGCAGTTCCCAAGCGGCCATCCAGTTCTTC

J: TRBJ2-4
D: NA
V: TRBV6-5
size: many
length: 14
CDR3: CASSLDSLGDIQYF
DNA: TGTGCCAGCAGTCTCGACAGCCTCGGAGACATTCAGTACTTC

J: TRBJ2-3
D: TRBD2
V: TRBV28
size: NA
length: 15
CDR3: CASSSSSGRADTQYF
DNA: TGTGCCAGCAGTTCCTCTAGCGGGAGGGCAGATACGCAGTATTTT

J: TRBJ1-5
D: NA
V: TRBV12-3/TRBV12-4
size: few
length: 14
CDR3: CASSFRRNNQPQHF
DNA: TGTGCCAGCAGTTTTCGACGGAACAATCAGCCCCAGCATTTT

J: TRBJ2-7
D: TRBD1
V: TRBV3-1
size: NA
length: 12
CDR3: CASSQGDRSQYF
DNA: TGTGCCAGCAGCCAAGGGGACAGGTCCCAGTACTTC

J: TRBJ1-4
D: NA
V: TRBV5-1
size: few
length: 15
CDR3: CASSLTGWTEEKLFF
DNA: TGCGCCAGCAGCTTAACAGGGTGGACGGAAGAAAAACTGTTTTTT

J: TRBJ2-5
D: TRBD2
V: TRBV12-5
size: NA
length: 13
CDR3: CASGSGGGETQHF
DNA: TGTGCTAGTGGTTCGGGAGGCGGAGAGACCCAGCACTTC

J: TRBJ2-7
D: NA
V: TRBV7-8
size: many
length: 14
CDR3: CASSLGISSYEQYF
DNA: TGTGCCAGCAGCTTAGGGATTAGCTCCTACGAGCAGTACTTC

J: TRBJ1-4
D: NA
V: TRBV19
size: NA
length: 13
CDR3: CASRMDNSEKLFF
DNA: TGTGCCAGTAGAATGGACAATTCTGAAAAACTGTTTTTT

J: TRBJ2-7
D: NA
V: TRBV6-2/TRBV6-3
size: NA
length: 13
CDR3: CASSYSSINEQYF
DNA: TGTGCCAGCAGTTACTCATCGATAAACGAGCAGTACTTC

J: TRBJ2-4
D: NA
V: TRBV7-8
size: few
length: 13
CDR3: CAGGTGHKNIQYF
DNA: TGTGCGGGAGGGACGGGACACAAAAACATTCAGTACTTC

J: TRBJ2-5
D: NA
V: TRBV6-2/TRBV6-3
size: many
length: 15
CDR3: CASRPGLLYQETQYF
DNA: TGTGCCAGCAGACCCGGACTACTGTACCAAGAGACCCAGTACTTC

J: TRBJ2-7
D: TRBD1
V: TRBV7-9
size: NA
length: 14
CDR3: CASSQLQGAHEQYF
DNA: TGTGCCAGCAGCCAACTACAGGGGGCCCACGAGCAGTACTTC

J: TRBJ1-2
D: NA
V: TRBV2
size: medium-sized
length: 15
CDR3: CASSEAVGGVRGYTF
DNA: TGTGCCAGCAGTGAAGCGGTCGGGGGAGTAAGGGGCTACACCTTC

J: TRBJ2-2
D: TRBD2
V: TRBV9
size: few
length: 16
CDR3: CASSGKGLAGTGELFF
DNA: TGTGCCAGCAGCGGGAAGGGGCTAGCGGGAACCGGGGAGCTGTTTTTT

J: TRBJ2-3
D: TRBD2
V: TRBV3-1
size: few
length: 14
CDR3: CASKIAGVSDTQYF
DNA: TGTGCCAGCAAAATAGCGGGAGTTTCAGATACGCAGTATTTT

J: TRBJ2-1
D: NA
V: TRBV6-5
size: few
length: 17
CDR3: CASSPRGGHRSYNEQFF
DNA: TGTGCCAGCAGCCCGCGAGGGGGGCACCGGTCCTACAATGAGCAGTTCTTC

J: TRBJ1-2
D: NA
V: TRBV25-1
size: few
length: 12
CDR3: CASSAPMDGYTF
DNA: TGTGCCAGCAGTGCCCCCATGGATGGCTACACCTTC

J: TRBJ2-3
D: NA
V: TRBV19
size: few
length: 14
CDR3: CASSIVGSEDTQYF
DNA: TGTGCCAGTAGTATTGTGGGGAGTGAAGATACGCAGTATTTT

J: TRBJ2-3
D: NA
V: TRBV7-9
size: NA
length: 13
CDR3: CASSFNSEDTQYF
DNA: TGTGCCAGCAGCTTTAATAGCGAAGATACGCAGTATTTT

J: TRBJ2-3
D: TRBD2
V: TRBV9
size: NA
length: 14
CDR3: CASSPTSGTDTQYF
DNA: TGTGCCAGCAGCCCGACTAGCGGGACAGATACGCAGTATTTT

J: TRBJ2-5
D: NA
V: TRBV12-5
size: NA
length: 12
CDR3: CASSGLPETQYF
DNA: TGTGCCTCCTCTGGGCTACCGGAGACCCAGTACTTC

J: TRBJ2-3
D: NA
V: TRBV11-2
size: many
length: 22
CDR3: CASSLVPWEYYTYVRGTDTQYF
DNA: TGTGCCAGCAGCTTAGTCCCTTGGGAGTATTACACCTACGTCCGCGGCACAGATACGCAGTATTTT

J: TRBJ2-7
D: NA
V: TRBV11-2
size: NA
length: 14
CDR3: CASSLLSGMNEQYF
DNA: TGTGCCAGCAGCTTACTGTCGGGGATGAACGAGCAGTACTTC

J: TRBJ1-5
D: NA
V: TRBV28
size: many
length: 14
CDR3: CASSFLRGNQPQHF
DNA: TGTGCCAGCAGTTTTTTAAGGGGTAACCAGCCCCAGCATTTT

J: TRBJ2-7
D: NA
V: TRBV13
size: many
length: 14
CDR3: CASSRGTAPREQYF
DNA: TGTGCCAGCAGCCGGGGGACAGCCCCGCGAGAGCAGTACTTC

J: TRBJ2-4
D: NA
V: TRBV6-2/TRBV6-3
size: many
length: 11
CDR3: CASSNANIQYF
DNA: TGTGCCAGCAGTAACGCAAACATTCAGTACTTC

J: TRBJ2-5
D: NA
V: TRBV7-3
size: few
length: 15
CDR3: CASSLYRAAQETQYF
DNA: TGTGCCAGCAGCTTATACAGGGCTGCCCAAGAGACCCAGTACTTC

J: TRBJ2-1
D: NA
V: TRBV29-1
size: many
length: 12
CDR3: CSVVGTNNEQFF
DNA: TGCAGCGTTGTGGGGACCAACAATGAGCAGTTCTTC

J: TRBJ2-1
D: TRBD2
V: TRBV19
size: NA
length: 16
CDR3: CASSTWGGGTYNEQFF
DNA: TGTGCCAGTAGCACTTGGGGGGGAGGCACCTACAATGAGCAGTTCTTC

J: TRBJ2-1
D: TRBD1
V: TRBV25-1
size: many
length: 14
CDR3: CASSGTGGYNEQFF
DNA: TGTGCCAGCAGTGGGACAGGTGGGTACAATGAGCAGTTCTTC

J: TRBJ2-7
D: TRBD1
V: TRBV29-1
size: few
length: 13
CDR3: CSGGNRGRYEQYF
DNA: TGCAGCGGGGGAAACAGGGGACGCTACGAGCAGTACTTC

J: TRBJ2-1
D: NA
V: TRBV5-1
size: few
length: 14
CDR3: CASSSNRASNEQFF
DNA: TGCGCCAGCAGCTCGAACCGGGCCAGCAATGAGCAGTTCTTC

J: TRBJ2-1
D: NA
V: TRBV10-3
size: once
length: 14
CDR3: CAISMSNLENEQFF
DNA: TGTGCCATCAGTATGAGTAATCTTGAGAATGAGCAGTTCTTC